These 32 T cell receptor beta chains share one sample of origin, sequenced in a study of identical twins. TCRdb independently ran MiXCR on the 5' RACE reads; one entry per CDR3 protein. The sample consists of roughly 1.6 million distinct CDR3 sequences, about 30% of them appearing once. The sequencing sample was made of cord blood. The receptors here all came from a newborn girl in good health.

The chain joins TRBV6-5 to TRBJ1-1, with D possibly TRBD1 on 5 matching bases. Germline CDR1 is MNHEY and CDR2 is SVGAGI. This CDR3 spans 13 amino acids. With 2 bases removed from V and 7 bases from J, the gap between germline ends came to 11 bases. CDR3 in DNA: TGTGCCAGCAGTTACAAAGACAGTCTTGAAGCTTTCTTT. As protein: CASSYKDSLEAFF.

This chain links TRBV28 with TRBJ1-2; D is perhaps TRBD1 (6 bases). Germline V CDR1 and CDR2: MDHEN, SYDVKM. V lost 7 bases and J 4 bases, leaving 16 bases between the germline ends. The CDR3 contains 14 residues. The CDR3 coding sequence is TGTGCCAGCAACTTAGCACAGGGCCCCTATGGCTACACCTTC. Its translation is CASNLAQGPYGYTF.

This clonotype was detected once. This sequence joins TRBV20-1 and TRBJ1-1, with a tentative D call TRBD1 (6 bases). The V end was cut by 1 base, the J end by 0 bases, with 12 bases between. Germline V CDR1 and CDR2: DFQATT, SNEGSKA (reference sequence). This CDR3 contains 15 residues. CDR3 region: CSARGFRQVNTEAFF. Written as DNA, the CDR3 is TGCAGTGCTAGAGGATTCAGACAGGTGAACACTGAAGCTTTCTTT.

The chain combines TRBV7-2 with TRBJ1-2; 7 nucleotides align to TRBD1. Germline-derived CDR1 and CDR2 are SGHTA and FQGNSA. The CDR3 length is 14 residues. V dropped 0 bases and J dropped 7; count of bases not matched to a gene: 5. CDR3 nucleotides: TGTGCCAGCAGCTTAGCAGGGGGCAAGGTTGGCTACACCTTC. This encodes CASSLAGGKVGYTF.

The chain combines TRBV20-1 with TRBJ2-7; 9 bases align to TRBD1. This CDR3 spans 17 amino acids. Germline V lookup: CDR1 DFQATT, CDR2 SNEGSKA (reference sequence). The ends lost 0 bases at V and 2 bases at J; junction bases unmatched: 11. CDR3 in DNA: TGCAGTGCTAGAGAGGGGATAACAGGGGGCCCAACCTACGAGCAGTACTTC. Amino acids: CSAREGITGGPTYEQYF.

There are a few counts of this clonotype. This chain connects TRBV14 to TRBJ2-1; 11 bases map to TRBD2. With V trimmed by 6 bases and J by 5 bases, 12 bases remained unmatched. This CDR3 contains 17 residues. From germline, CDR1 is SGHDN and CDR2 FVKESK. The CDR3 region has the DNA TGTGCCAGCAGTCCGCCTCCGGGACTAGCGGCCAACAATGAGCAGTTCTTC. It encodes CASSPPPGLAANNEQFF.

The rearrangement links TRBV6-6 to TRBJ2-3; maybe TRBD2 (7 bases). The CDR3 loop spans 17 amino acids. The germline gives CDR1 MNHNY, CDR2 SVGAGI (reference sequence). V gave up 4 bases and J gave up 0 bases, with 17 bases separating them. CDR3 amino acids: CASSSPSGGASTDTQYF. The CDR3 DNA is TGTGCCAGCAGTTCCCCGTCTGGGGGGGCCAGCACAGATACGCAGTATTTT.

The V call is TRBV20-1, the J call TRBJ1-6; D possibly corresponds to TRBD1 (5 bases). The CDR3 has 14 amino acids. Trimming left V 1 base short and J 3 bases short, with 7 bases between. The germline gives CDR1 DFQATT, CDR2 SNEGSKA (reference sequence). The CDR3 reads CSARGTNYNSPLHF. The CDR3 bases are TGCAGTGCTAGAGGGACAAACTATAATTCACCCCTCCACTTT.

The table lists this clonotype with a few counts. The J gene is TRBJ2-1, the V gene TRBV4-2; TRBD2 matches 8 bases. This CDR3 has 15 amino acids. V gave up 6 bases and J gave up 5 bases; unmatched junction bases: 9. Germline V gene data show CDR1 as LGHNA and CDR2 as YNFKEQ. The CDR3 sequence is CASSSTAGADNEQFF. DNA of the CDR3: TGTGCCAGCAGTTCAACAGCGGGGGCGGACAATGAGCAGTTCTTC.

The chain uses TRBV4-1 and TRBJ1-2; 9 nucleotides agree with TRBD1. The trim removed 2 bases at V and 7 bases at J, leaving 8 bases unmatched. Per germline, CDR1 MGHRA and CDR2 YSYEKL. This CDR3 has 15 amino acids. The CDR3 nucleotides read TGCGCCAGCAGCCAACTTGTGGGGACAGGGCCTGGCTACACCTTC. This gives the protein CASSQLVGTGPGYTF.

The chain links TRBV12-3 or TRBV12-4 to TRBJ2-3; no clear D gene. This CDR3 spans 14 amino acids. V was pared by 11 bases and J by 4 bases, with 19 bases between. This CDR3 reads CAAASPRRSDTQYF. For the CDR3, the DNA is TGTGCCGCAGCGTCACCGCGTAGATCAGATACGCAGTATTTT.

J is TRBJ1-4 and V is TRBV5-4, with D possibly matching TRBD1 (5 bases). In germline, CDR1 is SGHNT, CDR2 YYREEE (reference sequence). The CDR3 is made up of 15 amino acids. V was shortened by 4 bases and J by 6 bases, with 16 bases between the two germline ends. CDR3 residues: CASSDAGAWDEKLFF. CDR3 in DNA: TGTGCCAGCAGCGACGCCGGGGCGTGGGATGAAAAACTGTTTTTT.

The chain couples TRBV12-3 or TRBV12-4 to TRBJ2-3, with 8 bases lining up with TRBD2. CDR3 length equals 15 residues. Trimming took 5 bases from V and 0 from J; bases not matched to a gene: 4. CDR3 sequence reads: CASSGIAGSTDTQYF. The DNA of the CDR3 is TGTGCCAGCAGTGGTATAGCGGGAAGCACAGATACGCAGTATTTT.

The V gene is TRBV13, the J gene TRBJ1-1; a possible D gene is TRBD1 (5 bases). Looked up from germline, CDR1 is PRHDT and CDR2 is FYEKMQ (reference sequence). The CDR3 totals 13 residues. The germline V and J ends were trimmed by 5 bases and 10 bases, with 17 bases remaining between them. The CDR3 sequence is CASSTIKGLGAFF. The CDR3 DNA is TGTGCCAGCAGCACAATTAAGGGGCTAGGAGCTTTCTTT.

This clonotype has only a few counts. This chain connects TRBV2 to TRBJ1-2, with a tentative D call TRBD1 (5 bases). CDR1 and CDR2 (germline): SNHLY, FYNNEI. V gave up 2 bases and J gave up 8 bases, with 12 bases separating them. There are 13 residues in the CDR3. DNA of the CDR3: TGTGCCAGCAGTGAACTCTGGGGGAAGGGCTACACCTTC. It encodes CASSELWGKGYTF.

This clonotype turned up a few times. The rearrangement links TRBV6-5 to TRBJ2-1, with 7 bases identical to TRBD2. The CDR3 has 15 amino acids. The germline gives CDR1 MNHEY, CDR2 SVGAGI. V was clipped by 5 bases and J by 2 bases; unmatched bases: 6. CDR3 DNA sequence: TGTGCCAGCAGTATTAGCGGGCGGACCTACAATGAGCAGTTCTTC. Its protein product is CASSISGRTYNEQFF.

The chain combines TRBV7-9 with TRBJ2-1, with TRBD2 matching over 7 bases. Trimming took 2 bases from V and 7 from J; bases not matched to a gene: 14. Germline V gene lookup returns CDR1 SEHNR and CDR2 FQNEAQ (reference sequence). This CDR3 comprises 17 residues. In DNA form, the CDR3 reads TGTGCCAGCAGCTTATCCGCGGGGGTGGTATCAAAGAATGAGCAGTTCTTC. This encodes CASSLSAGVVSKNEQFF. Complete variable domain (other parts from reference TRBV7-9 and TRBJ2-1): DTGVSQNPRHKITKRGQNVTFRCDPISEHNRLYWYRQTLGQGPEFLTYFQNEAQLEKSRLLSDRFSAERPKGSFSTLEIQRTEQGDSAMYLCASSLSAGVVSKNEQFFGPGTRLTVL.

This clonotype has more than one count but fewer than ten. The chain uses TRBV19 and TRBJ1-6; D call uncertain. The CDR3 totals 15 residues. Germline V CDR1 and CDR2: LNHDA, SQIVND (reference sequence). Trimming removed 2 bases from V and 7 bases from J, with 12 bases in between. The CDR3 sequence is CASSILGGRNSPLHF. Here the CDR3 DNA reads TGTGCCAGTAGTATATTAGGTGGCAGAAATTCACCCCTCCACTTT. Using reference TRBV19 and TRBJ1-6 for the parts outside the CDR3, the full variable domain is DGGITQSPKYLFRKEGQNVTLSCEQNLNHDAMYWYRQDPGQGLRLIYYSQIVNDFQKGDIAEGYSVSREKKESFPLTVTSAQKNPTAFYLCASSILGGRNSPLHFGNGTRLTVT.

This clonotype was observed a few times. This rearrangement joins TRBV12-3 or TRBV12-4 to TRBJ2-5; 7 bases agree with TRBD1. This CDR3 contains 17 residues. V was pared by 1 base and J by 1 base, with 9 bases of the junction left unmatched. DNA for the CDR3: TGTGCCAGCAGTTTAGGGCGACAGGGTATCTCCCAAGAGACCCAGTACTTC. Its protein product is CASSLGRQGISQETQYF.

This clonotype occurred a few times. J is TRBJ1-4 and V is TRBV6-5; D is uncertain. V dropped 2 bases and J dropped 4 bases, with 8 bases sitting between them. The germline V gene has CDR1 MNHEY and CDR2 SVGAGI. CDR3 size: 14 residues. CDR3 coding DNA: TGTGCCAGCAGTTACGGGCCCCTTAATGAAAAACTGTTTTTT. It is translated as CASSYGPLNEKLFF.

This chain links TRBV3-1 with TRBJ1-1; D gene ambiguous. There are 13 residues in the CDR3. Trimming left V 4 bases short and J 8 bases short, with 14 bases between. CDR1 is LGHDT and CDR2 is YNNKEL in the germline V gene (reference sequence). The CDR3 sequence is CASSPSSVPEAFF. CDR3 sequence (DNA): TGTGCCAGCAGCCCCAGCAGCGTTCCGGAAGCTTTCTTT.

This clonotype was picked up a small number of times. V is TRBV3-1 and J is TRBJ2-5; D is perhaps TRBD1 (6 bases). The last part of the DNA fits TRBJ2-7 better; the J call may be wrong. This CDR3 spans 15 amino acids. CDR1 and CDR2 from the germline V gene are LGHDT and YNNKEL (reference sequence). Here the CDR3 reads CASSQAILKGGEQYF. The CDR3, as DNA: TGTGCCAGCAGCCAAGCTATCCTAAAAGGGGGCGAGCAGTACTTC.

This clonotype was seen only a few times. The gene calls are TRBV11-1 and TRBJ2-1; D perhaps matches TRBD1 (8 bases). V dropped 4 bases and J dropped 5 bases, with 18 bases sitting between them. CDR1 is SGHAT and CDR2 is FQDESV in the germline V gene (reference sequence). CDR3 length: 16 amino acids. The CDR3 bases are TGTGCCAGCAGCTCCCCTCACAGGGGGGGGAACAATGAGCAGTTCTTC. It specifies CASSSPHRGGNNEQFF.

This clonotype was observed at least ten times. This sequence joins TRBV29-1 and TRBJ1-2, with D hard to call. The CDR3 sequence is 11 residues long. Trimming left V 5 bases short and J 3 bases short, with 7 bases between. Germline V gives CDR1 SQVTM, CDR2 ANQGSEA. In DNA form, the CDR3 reads TGCAGCGTTTCTCCAGACTATGGCTACACCTTC. It encodes CSVSPDYGYTF.

This clonotype was seen ten or more times. The V call is TRBV27, the J call TRBJ1-6; D gene ambiguous. This CDR3 comprises 14 residues. Trimming removed 3 bases at V and 5 bases at J, with 8 bases between. Germline V gene data show CDR1 as MNHEY and CDR2 as SMNVEV (reference sequence). The CDR3 loop reads CASSFGRDNSPLHF. The CDR3 bases are TGTGCCAGCAGTTTCGGAAGGGATAATTCACCCCTCCACTTT.

This clonotype was detected only a few times. V usage is TRBV13 and J usage is TRBJ2-3; D possibly corresponds to TRBD1 (6 bases). This CDR3 is 15 amino acids long. CDR1 is PRHDT, CDR2 FYEKMQ, per germline (reference sequence). Trimming took off 5 bases at V and 2 bases at J, with 14 bases between the two ends. The CDR3 protein is CASSEDSRLTDTQYF. The CDR3, as DNA: TGTGCCAGCAGCGAGGACAGCCGACTCACAGATACGCAGTATTTT.

V usage is TRBV3-1 and J usage is TRBJ2-1; TRBD2 might be the D (6 bases). This CDR3 is built from 16 residues. Germline-derived CDR1 and CDR2 are LGHDT and YNNKEL (reference sequence). The V gene lost 2 bases and the J gene lost 8 bases, with 19 bases spanning the gap. This chain's CDR3 is CASSQSLGRAGHEQFF. The CDR3 DNA follows: TGTGCCAGCAGCCAATCACTAGGTCGAGCGGGCCATGAGCAGTTCTTC.

This clonotype occurred many times. The V call is TRBV12-3 or TRBV12-4, the J call TRBJ2-7, with D unclear. The CDR3 has 11 residues. Trimming removed 7 bases from V and 2 bases from J, with 6 bases in between. The CDR3 DNA is TGTGCCAGCATGTTGGCCTACGAGCAGTACTTC. Its translation is CASMLAYEQYF.

This sequence joins TRBV28 and TRBJ1-1; D may be TRBD1 (6 bases). Germline CDR1 and CDR2: MDHEN and SYDVKM. V was trimmed by 0 bases and J by 0 bases, leaving 11 bases between them. The CDR3 runs 16 residues. Written as DNA, the CDR3 is TGTGCCAGCAGTTTATGGCAAGGGGGGCTGAACACTGAAGCTTTCTTT. Protein product: CASSLWQGGLNTEAFF.

This clonotype was seen a few times. V is TRBV6-1 and J is TRBJ1-5, with a weak D call TRBD1 (5 bases). CDR1 is MNHNS, CDR2 SASEGT, per germline. CDR3 length equals 16 residues. V was shortened by 5 bases and J by 0 bases, with 14 bases between the two germline ends. This CDR3 reads CASSKQGPNSNQPQHF. The CDR3 region has the DNA TGTGCCAGCAGTAAGCAGGGACCGAATAGCAATCAGCCCCAGCATTTT.

The rearrangement joins TRBV12-3 or TRBV12-4 to TRBJ2-1; tentative D call: TRBD1 (5 bases). The J call is doubtful: the DNA matches TRBJ2-7 better. This CDR3 is built from 15 residues. Here the CDR3 DNA reads TGTGCCAGCAGCCCAGGGATTTCGCGAAGAAATGAGCAGTACTTC. Amino acid sequence: CASSPGISRRNEQYF.

The chain recombines TRBV3-1 with TRBJ2-1, with no clear D. CDR1 LGHDT and CDR2 YNNKEL come from the germline V gene (reference sequence). Trimming pared 5 bases from V and 8 bases from J, leaving 10 bases between. The length of the CDR3 is 12 residues. The CDR3: CASSKPGDEQFF. CDR3 nucleotide sequence: TGTGCCAGCAGCAAGCCGGGTGATGAGCAGTTCTTC.